These T cell receptor beta chains were read from a single sample in a study of vaccination effects on CD4 cells after COVID-19. The antigens of these receptors remain unknown. Assay: immunoSEQ multiplex PCR; the TCRdb copy retains only in-frame clones and omits some. The sample records about 41,000 clones, approximately 80% being singletons. The sample here was CD4+ T cells from PBMCs cultured with HCoV-NL63 spike peptides, taken before COVID-19 vaccination. The receptors shown here come from a human donor who received a COVID-19 vaccine. Each CDR3 is given with its conserved first and last residue. A D gene is named only where the DNA matches it firmly. Size tells how often a clone was seen (once, few, many) or the class of an expanded clone, and some rows leave it out.

CDR3 length: 15
V gene: TRBV6-5
D gene: .
J gene: TRBJ1-1
clone size: .
CDR3 DNA: TGTGCCAGCACTCTTAGTCCGGTAATGAACACTGAAGCTTTCTTT
CDR3 protein: CASTLSPVMNTEAFF

CDR3 length: 12
V gene: TRBV7-2
D gene: .
J gene: TRBJ1-2
clone size: .
CDR3 DNA: TGTGCCATGTCCAGGGTAAACTATGGCTACACCTTC
CDR3 protein: CAMSRVNYGYTF

CDR3 length: 13
V gene: TRBV18
D gene: .
J gene: TRBJ2-5
clone size: .
CDR3 DNA: TGTGCCAGCTCACCACTGGGCGGGGAGACCCAGTACTTC
CDR3 protein: CASSPLGGETQYF

CDR3 length: 16
V gene: TRBV18
D gene: .
J gene: TRBJ1-1
clone size: .
CDR3 DNA: TGTGCCAGCTCACCGAACCGGATTGGGGCGGACACTGAAGCTTTCTTT
CDR3 protein: CASSPNRIGADTEAFF

CDR3 length: 18
V gene: TRBV7-2
D gene: TRBD2
J gene: TRBJ2-3
clone size: .
CDR3 DNA: TGTGCCAGCAGCCAACCGGGACTAGCGAGCAGAAGCACAGATACGCAGTATTTT
CDR3 protein: CASSQPGLASRSTDTQYF

CDR3 length: 16
V gene: TRBV4-1
D gene: TRBD1
J gene: TRBJ2-5
clone size: .
CDR3 DNA: TGCGCCAGCAGCCAAGATCGGACAGGGGCGCAAGGGACCCAGTACTTC
CDR3 protein: CASSQDRTGAQGTQYF

CDR3 length: 14
V gene: TRBV9
D gene: TRBD1
J gene: TRBJ2-5
clone size: .
CDR3 DNA: TGTGCCAGCAGCGCAGGGGGCAGTCAAGAGACCCAGTACTTC
CDR3 protein: CASSAGGSQETQYF

CDR3 length: 13
V gene: TRBV19
D gene: .
J gene: TRBJ2-1
clone size: .
CDR3 DNA: TGTGCCAGTAGTGGGACTGTGGGGAATGAGCAGTTCTTC
CDR3 protein: CASSGTVGNEQFF

CDR3 length: 13
V gene: TRBV2
D gene: TRBD1
J gene: TRBJ1-1
clone size: .
CDR3 DNA: TGTGCCAGCAGGGGGGACAGGCACACTGAAGCTTTCTTT
CDR3 protein: CASRGDRHTEAFF

CDR3 length: 14
V gene: TRBV5-1
D gene: .
J gene: TRBJ1-3
clone size: .
CDR3 DNA: TGCGCCAGCAGCTTGGATAGCTCTGGAAACACCATATATTTT
CDR3 protein: CASSLDSSGNTIYF

CDR3 length: 13
V gene: TRBV19
D gene: .
J gene: TRBJ1-6
clone size: .
CDR3 DNA: TGTGCCAGTAGTCCCTCGGACCCTTCACCCCTCCACTTT
CDR3 protein: CASSPSDPSPLHF

CDR3 length: 13
V gene: TRBV29-1
D gene: .
J gene: TRBJ2-2
clone size: .
CDR3 DNA: TGCAGCGTTGAACGCGTGAACACCGGGGAGCTGTTTTTT
CDR3 protein: CSVERVNTGELFF

CDR3 length: 16
V gene: TRBV6-5
D gene: .
J gene: TRBJ1-1
clone size: .
CDR3 DNA: TGTGCCAGCAGTTACGACCCCGGGAGGGCTAACACTGAAGCTTTCTTT
CDR3 protein: CASSYDPGRANTEAFF

CDR3 length: 15
V gene: TRBV18
D gene: TRBD1
J gene: TRBJ1-3
clone size: .
CDR3 DNA: TGTGCCAGCTCACACTCTAGGACAGGGGACGGCACCATATATTTT
CDR3 protein: CASSHSRTGDGTIYF

CDR3 length: 15
V gene: TRBV9
D gene: TRBD1
J gene: TRBJ1-1
clone size: .
CDR3 DNA: TGTGCCAGCAGCTTCATACAGGGGGCGTACACTGAAGCTTTCTTT
CDR3 protein: CASSFIQGAYTEAFF

CDR3 length: 16
V gene: TRBV4-1
D gene: TRBD1
J gene: TRBJ1-2
clone size: once
CDR3 DNA: TGCGCCAGCAGCCCGGCCGGGACAGGGGCCAACTATGGCTACACCTTC
CDR3 protein: CASSPAGTGANYGYTF

CDR3 length: 15
V gene: TRBV5-4
D gene: TRBD1
J gene: TRBJ1-1
clone size: .
CDR3 DNA: TGTGCCAGCAGCAAGGGGGCAGGGGGAGACACTGAAGCTTTCTTT
CDR3 protein: CASSKGAGGDTEAFF

CDR3 length: 15
V gene: TRBV18
D gene: .
J gene: TRBJ2-5
clone size: once
CDR3 DNA: TGTGCCAGCTCACTCTGGGATGGGGTGCGAGAGACCCAGTACTTC
CDR3 protein: CASSLWDGVRETQYF

CDR3 length: 14
V gene: TRBV11-2
D gene: .
J gene: TRBJ2-4
clone size: .
CDR3 DNA: TGTGCCAGCAGCCCTAGGGTAGCCAAAAACATTCAGTACTTC
CDR3 protein: CASSPRVAKNIQYF

CDR3 length: 16
V gene: TRBV5-1
D gene: TRBD1
J gene: TRBJ2-2
clone size: once
CDR3 DNA: TGCGCCAGCAGCATGGGACAGGGGCTAAACACCGGGGAGCTGTTTTTT
CDR3 protein: CASSMGQGLNTGELFF

CDR3 length: 11
V gene: TRBV20-1
D gene: .
J gene: TRBJ2-5
clone size: few
CDR3 DNA: TGCAGTGCTAGCCCCCAAGAGACCCAGTACTTC
CDR3 protein: CSASPQETQYF

CDR3 length: 10
V gene: TRBV2
D gene: .
J gene: TRBJ2-5
clone size: .
CDR3 DNA: TGTGCCAGTCGTTTGGAGACCCAGTACTTC
CDR3 protein: CASRLETQYF

CDR3 length: 18
V gene: TRBV7-2
D gene: TRBD1
J gene: TRBJ1-6
clone size: .
CDR3 DNA: TGTGCCAGCAGCTTAGCGCGACAGGGGGGAGGCTTAGGATCACCCCTCCACTTT
CDR3 protein: CASSLARQGGGLGSPLHF

CDR3 length: 12
V gene: TRBV19
D gene: .
J gene: TRBJ1-2
clone size: .
CDR3 DNA: TGTGCCAGTAGCTCTCGGGACTATGGCTACACCTTC
CDR3 protein: CASSSRDYGYTF

CDR3 length: 15
V gene: TRBV6-5
D gene: .
J gene: TRBJ1-6
clone size: .
CDR3 DNA: TGTGCCAGCAGTTGGGGCAGCAGATTTAATTCACCCCTCCACTTT
CDR3 protein: CASSWGSRFNSPLHF

CDR3 length: 15
V gene: TRBV25-1
D gene: .
J gene: TRBJ1-2
clone size: .
CDR3 DNA: TGTGCCAGCAGTGAGGCAGGGACCCCAAACTATGGCTACACCTTC
CDR3 protein: CASSEAGTPNYGYTF

CDR3 length: 14
V gene: TRBV6-1
D gene: .
J gene: TRBJ1-2
clone size: .
CDR3 DNA: TGTGCCAGCAGTGAAGGTAGGGCAGAGTATGGCTACACCTTC
CDR3 protein: CASSEGRAEYGYTF

CDR3 length: 13
V gene: TRBV30
D gene: TRBD1
J gene: TRBJ2-5
clone size: .
CDR3 DNA: TGTGCCTCATACAGGGGGCAAGGGGAGACCCAGTACTTC
CDR3 protein: CASYRGQGETQYF

CDR3 length: 13
V gene: TRBV6-6
D gene: .
J gene: TRBJ1-1
clone size: .
CDR3 DNA: TGTGCCAGCAAGCGAGGTTGGGACACTGAAGCTTTCTTT
CDR3 protein: CASKRGWDTEAFF

CDR3 length: 12
V gene: TRBV7-8
D gene: .
J gene: TRBJ1-5
clone size: .
CDR3 DNA: TGTGCCAGCAGCCGTGGCAATCAGCCCCAGCATTTT
CDR3 protein: CASSRGNQPQHF

CDR3 length: 14
V gene: TRBV7-9
D gene: .
J gene: TRBJ1-1
clone size: once
CDR3 DNA: TGTGCCACCTCTTCCCGGGACGGCGGCCCCCTTGCTTTCTTT
CDR3 protein: CATSSRDGGPLAFF

CDR3 length: 17
V gene: TRBV5-1
D gene: TRBD2
J gene: TRBJ2-4
clone size: once
CDR3 DNA: TGCGCCAGCAGCCTGTGGGAAGGCGGGGGGGCCGTAGACATTCAGTACTTC
CDR3 protein: CASSLWEGGGAVDIQYF

CDR3 length: 16
V gene: TRBV4-1
D gene: .
J gene: TRBJ1-5
clone size: .
CDR3 DNA: TGCGCCAGCAGCCAACCGACGGGCCCTTTGAATCAGCCCCAGCATTTT
CDR3 protein: CASSQPTGPLNQPQHF